Below, one T cell receptor beta chain is given with its context. What it binds is not known. The record originates from a study of OX40 agonist ivuxolimab in advanced cancers. Study as a whole: The drug used for patients, ivuxolimab, was an agonistic anti-OX40 (CD134) antibody. Six ivuxolimab dose levels, 0.01 to 10 mg/kg, were given intravenously every 2 weeks.

General study points: Near-lowest levels of clonal expansion characterized partial responders at 0.1-3.0 mg/kg.

Sequencing was performed with immunoSEQ multiplex PCR; in TCRdb, only in-frame clones are kept and a portion is missing. The sample holds over 40,000 clones, 70% to 90% seen once. The CDR3 loop spans 14 amino acids. Unmatched junction bases numbered 8, after V lost 6 bases and J lost 6 bases. Germline CDR1 MDHEN, CDR2 SYDVKM. The source material was CD4+ or CD8+ T cells sorted from blood, sampled in a trial of the OX40 agonist ivuxolimab. The chain is built from TRBV28 and TRBJ2-7; 10 nucleotides line up with TRBD2. This receptor was taken from an adult with an advanced solid tumor such as melanoma, head and neck, liver or kidney cancer. The CDR3 nucleotides read TGTGCCAGCAGGCCTACTAGCGGGGTGCTCGAGCAGTACTTC. As protein: CASRPTSGVLEQYF. The whole variable domain, remainder taken from reference TRBV28 and TRBJ2-7, is DVKVTQSSRYLVKRTGEKVFLECVQDMDHENMFWYRQDPGLGLRLIYFSYDVKMKEKGDIPEGYSVSREKKERFSLILESASTNQTSMYLCASRPTSGVLEQYFGPGTRLTVT.